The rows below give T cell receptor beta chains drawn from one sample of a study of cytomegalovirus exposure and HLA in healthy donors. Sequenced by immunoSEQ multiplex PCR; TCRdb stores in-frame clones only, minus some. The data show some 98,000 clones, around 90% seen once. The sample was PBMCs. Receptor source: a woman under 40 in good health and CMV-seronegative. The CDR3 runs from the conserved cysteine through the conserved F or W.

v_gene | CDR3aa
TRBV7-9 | CASSPQGVPLYEQYF
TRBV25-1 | CASSRRFSSYEQYF
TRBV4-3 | CASSQEGQGGEQYF
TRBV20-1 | CSAAQGNTIYF
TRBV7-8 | CASSLTGVTDEWREQFF
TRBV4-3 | CASSQEELVNEQFF
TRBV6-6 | CASSQTGGSGYTF
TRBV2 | CASSDPRGYTEAFF
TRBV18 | CASSPWGGLGEQYF
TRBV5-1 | CASSLSGAEETQYF
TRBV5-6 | CASSPRVEYEQYF
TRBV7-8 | CASSSEGVSNQPQHF
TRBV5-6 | CASSPREGGVGGERSFF
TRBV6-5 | CATSLAGTDTQYF
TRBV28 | CASSSTGWSQPQHF
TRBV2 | CAWAGTYEQYF
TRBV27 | CASSPINSNSGANVLTF
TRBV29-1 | CSVEGVTSGSDEQYF
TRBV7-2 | CASSLSGTGLTYEQYF
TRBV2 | CASSGRYKTTNEKLFF
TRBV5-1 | CASSFRTGEAYEQYF
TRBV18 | CASSSGTGEYEQFF
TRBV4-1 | CASSQVGAANYGYTF
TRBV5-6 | CASSFSGNFNNEQFF